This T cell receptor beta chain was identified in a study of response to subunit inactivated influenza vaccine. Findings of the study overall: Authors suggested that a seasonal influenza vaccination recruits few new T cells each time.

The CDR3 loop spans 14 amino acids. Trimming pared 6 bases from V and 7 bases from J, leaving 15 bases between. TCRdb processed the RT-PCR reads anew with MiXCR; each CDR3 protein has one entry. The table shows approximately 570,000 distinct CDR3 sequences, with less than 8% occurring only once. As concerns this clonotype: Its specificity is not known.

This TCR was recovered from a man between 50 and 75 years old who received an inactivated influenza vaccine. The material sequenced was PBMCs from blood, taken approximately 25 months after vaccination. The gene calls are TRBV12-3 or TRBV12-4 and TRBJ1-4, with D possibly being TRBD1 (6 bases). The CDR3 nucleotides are TGTGCCAGCAGCCCCGGACAGCTTGGTGAAAAACTGTTTTTT. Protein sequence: CASSPGQLGEKLFF.